This T cell receptor beta chain was profiled in a study of T cells in Graves' hyperthyroidism and ophthalmopathy. Inclusion characteristics of ophthalmopathy patients comprised a Clinical Activity Score of at least 3, a NOSPECS grade of at least 4, and duration under 3 months. The authors obtained PBMCs from over 7.5 ml of fresh peripheral blood. The V gene lost 3 bases and the J gene lost 7 bases, with 13 bases spanning the gap. The CDR3 is 14 amino acids. RNA transcripts provided the source from which TCR beta CDR3 regions were amplified. First-round RT-PCR targeting the TCR CDR3 was performed with the HTBI primer set. MiXCR, run by TCRdb on the multiplex PCR reads, gives a single entry per CDR3 protein. The sample has about half a million distinct CDR3 sequences; approximately 24% are singletons. This clonotype came up a few times. Its target is unknown. Whole-study results and caveats: The model anticipated ophthalmopathy a median about 7 months pre-onset. Separation of ophthalmopathy from stable hyperthyroidism was achieved by a 13 V-J model.

Material for sequencing was blood. The J gene is TRBJ2-4, the V gene TRBV12-3 or TRBV12-4, with D maybe TRBD2 (7 bases). The sequence came from a woman aged 25 to 39 with Graves' ophthalmopathy. This CDR3 is CASSFGGPGNIQYF. CDR3 nucleotides: TGTGCCAGCAGTTTCGGGGGGCCGGGTAACATTCAGTACTTC.